These 26 T cell receptor beta chains came from one sample sequenced in a study of T cells in Graves' hyperthyroidism and ophthalmopathy (dated by TCRdb to the late 2010s). Library prep was done by multiplex PCR. TCRdb shows the sequencer as Illumina HiSeq 2000. The TCR beta CDR3 regions were amplified from RNA transcripts. A first-round RT-PCR of the TCR CDR3 used the HTBI primer set with the Qiagen OneStep RT-PCR kit. Using fastp at Q25 and MiXCR, TCRdb reprocessed the public reads and kept productive beta chains. Rows with a matching CDR3 protein are joined into one entry that keeps the most common DNA and genes. The sample yields under 400,000 distinct CDR3 sequences; about 15% were counted once. The ten largest clones add up to approximately 11% of the sample. The sample taken for sequencing was blood. These receptors came from a woman aged 55-69 years with Graves' hyperthyroidism.

This clonotype was seen ten or more times. The rearrangement uses TRBV28 and TRBJ1-1; 8 bases align to TRBD1. Unmatched junction bases numbered 5, after V lost 6 bases and J lost 2 bases. Germline CDR1 and CDR2: MDHEN and SYDVKM. The CDR3 covers 14 residues. The CDR3 DNA reads TGTGCCAGCAGCGACAGGGGAGTAAACACTGAAGCTTTCTTT. The encoded protein is CASSDRGVNTEAFF.

V is TRBV6-2 or TRBV6-3 and J is TRBJ2-1; a weak D match, TRBD1 (6 bases). This CDR3 contains 14 residues. Germline values: CDR1 MNHEY, CDR2 SVGEGT. V lost 0 bases to trimming and J lost 4 bases, with 7 bases between them. CDR3: CASSYSDRYNEQFF. The DNA for the CDR3 is TGTGCCAGCAGTTACTCGGACAGATACAATGAGCAGTTCTTC.

This clonotype has at least ten counts. The V gene is TRBV6-2 or TRBV6-3, the J gene TRBJ2-7; no firm D call. Trimming removed 2 bases from V and 1 base from J, with 6 bases in between. Germline CDR1 and CDR2: MNHEY and SVGEGT. The CDR3 spans 13 residues. The CDR3 region is CASSYGKSYEQYF. The CDR3, as DNA: TGTGCCAGCAGTTACGGAAAATCCTACGAGCAGTACTTC.

The chain recombines TRBV11-2 with TRBJ2-2; D is unclear. V was pared by 8 bases and J by 4 bases, with 17 bases between. From germline, CDR1 is SGHAT and CDR2 FQNNGV. The CDR3 has 15 residues. CDR3 amino acids: CASGVDGTVTGELFF. CDR3 sequence (DNA): TGTGCCAGCGGGGTGGACGGAACGGTCACCGGGGAGCTGTTTTTT.

This clonotype was counted at least ten times. The chain uses TRBV20-1 and TRBJ2-3; TRBD1 or TRBD2 may be the D gene (5 bases each). Per germline, CDR1 DFQATT and CDR2 SNEGSKA (reference sequence). The V and J ends lost 2 bases and 3 bases respectively, with 12 bases between them. This CDR3 region has 14 residues. In DNA form, the CDR3 reads TGCAGTGCTAGAAACTGGGACCGAACAGATACGCAGTATTTT. Its protein is CSARNWDRTDTQYF.

The gene calls are TRBV29-1 and TRBJ2-7, with TRBD1 identical over 8 bases. V trimming: 6 bases; J trimming: 4 bases; junction bases outside the gene matches: 8. Germline CDR1 reads SQVTM; CDR2 reads ANQGSEA. The CDR3 covers 13 residues. CDR3 DNA sequence: TGCAGCGTCCAACACACAGGGGGATACGAGCAGTACTTC. It yields the protein CSVQHTGGYEQYF.

V usage is TRBV5-1 and J usage is TRBJ1-4; 10 nucleotides match TRBD1. Germline trimming cut 4 bases from V and 6 bases from J; bases unmatched to any gene: 3. The CDR3 is made up of 14 amino acids. Per germline, CDR1 SGHRS and CDR2 YFSETQ. CDR3 sequence (DNA): TGCGCCAGCAGCGCGACAGGGGGCGATGAAAAACTGTTTTTT. It translates to CASSATGGDEKLFF.

This clonotype was seen at least ten times. This sequence joins TRBV9 and TRBJ2-1; D call uncertain. Trimming removed 0 bases from V and 4 bases from J, with 11 bases in between. In germline, CDR1 is SGDLS, CDR2 YYNGEE. CDR3 size: 15 residues. The CDR3 loop is CASSVGGNVYNEQFF. The CDR3 nucleotides are TGTGCCAGCAGCGTAGGTGGGAATGTGTACAATGAGCAGTTCTTC.

This rearrangement joins TRBV4-1 to TRBJ1-1; D not resolved. This CDR3 contains 15 residues. The germline V gene has CDR1 MGHRA and CDR2 YSYEKL. The V and J ends lost 0 bases and 2 bases respectively, with 10 bases between them. The CDR3 loop is CASSQDPLLNTEAFF. CDR3 coding DNA: TGCGCCAGCAGCCAAGATCCCTTATTAAACACTGAAGCTTTCTTT.

This clonotype was recorded many times. The chain uses TRBV24-1 and TRBJ1-5; D remains ambiguous. CDR3 size: 14 residues. The V gene lost 5 bases and the J gene lost 0 bases, with 7 bases spanning the gap. Germline CDR1 KGHDR, CDR2 SFDVKD. The CDR3 nucleotides read TGTGCCACCAGTGGGGAACATAGCAATCAGCCCCAGCATTTT. Protein sequence: CATSGEHSNQPQHF.

This clonotype was found a few times. One junction end does not reproduce the germline sequence, and a read error may be involved. The V call is TRBV7-9, the J call TRBJ1-3; D may be TRBD1 (5 bases). Germline assignment: CDR1 SEHNR and CDR2 FQNEAQ (reference sequence). The CDR3 loop spans 20 amino acids. The CDR3 region is CANSEKQVSMGVFSGNTIYF. CDR3 DNA sequence: TGTGCCAACAGCGAAAAGCAGGTCTCTATGGGGGTTTTCTCTGGAAACACCATATATTTT.

This clonotype was counted many times. The CDR3 is CASSGRDRGAYEQYF. For the CDR3, the DNA is TGTGCCAGCAGCGGACGGGACAGGGGCGCCTACGAGCAGTACTTC. J is TRBJ2-7 and V is TRBV5-6, with 10 bases fitting TRBD1. The CDR3 runs 15 residues. The germline V gene encodes CDR1 SGHDT and CDR2 YYEEEE. After removal of 4 bases from V and 2 bases from J, the junction contained 6 bases not matched to a gene. The whole variable domain, filled in from reference TRBV5-6 and TRBJ2-7, reads DAGVTQSPTHLIKTRGQQVTLRCSPKSGHDTVSWYQQALGQGPQFIFQYYEEEERQRGNFPDRFSGHQFPNYSSELNVNALLLGDSALYLCASSGRDRGAYEQYFGPGTRLTVT.

This clonotype was detected many times. The chain links TRBV5-1 to TRBJ2-3; 8 bases align to TRBD2. V shed 4 bases, J shed 4 bases, and the junction held 11 bases outside the gene matches. Looked up from germline, CDR1 is SGHRS and CDR2 is YFSETQ. This CDR3 region has 16 residues. The CDR3, as DNA: TGCGCCAGCAGCCCTTTCCTAGCGGGCGAGCCAGATACGCAGTATTTT. Amino acid sequence: CASSPFLAGEPDTQYF.

The V call is TRBV19, the J call TRBJ1-5; no firm D call. The CDR3 is 15 residues long. V dropped 4 bases and J dropped 0 bases, with 10 bases sitting between them. Per the germline V gene, CDR1 is LNHDA and CDR2 is SQIVND (reference sequence). The CDR3 DNA follows: TGTGCCAGTAGTAGGATAGAACCTAGCAATCAGCCCCAGCATTTT. Its translation is CASSRIEPSNQPQHF.

On this clonotype: This sequence may be a read error, since a much larger clone differs from it by one base. This CDR3 is missing its conserved last phenylalanine or tryptophan, likely due to a read error. CDR3 loop: CASSHDSWGLVNTEAFS. The CDR3 DNA sequence: TGTGCCAGCAGCCACGACAGTTGGGGGCTGGTGAACACTGAAGCTTTCTCT. This chain connects TRBV11-2 to TRBJ1-1; the D gene is possibly TRBD1 (6 bases). Trimming pared 5 bases from V and 0 bases from J, leaving 19 bases between. From germline, CDR1 is SGHAT and CDR2 FQNNGV. The CDR3 is made up of 17 amino acids.

This clonotype was counted a few times. The chain uses TRBV7-9 and TRBJ2-7, with a possible D match to TRBD2 (6 bases). V was shortened by 4 bases and J by 4 bases, with 8 bases between the two germline ends. CDR3 size: 12 residues. In germline, CDR1 is SEHNR, CDR2 FQNEAQ (reference sequence). The CDR3: CASSWGLYEQYF. The CDR3, as DNA: TGTGCCAGCAGCTGGGGACTTTACGAGCAGTACTTC.

This clonotype appeared a few times. The chain carries TRBV30 and TRBJ2-7, with D unresolved. This CDR3 is built from 12 residues. The germline gives CDR1 GTSNPN, CDR2 SVGIG (reference sequence). Trimming stripped 0 bases from V and 0 bases from J, with 3 bases between. The CDR3: CAWSVSSYEQYF. In nucleotides, the CDR3 is TGTGCCTGGAGTGTGAGCTCCTACGAGCAGTACTTC.

This clonotype has just a few counts. The chain combines TRBV5-4 with TRBJ2-5; 7 bases align to TRBD1. V trimming: 6 bases; J trimming: 5 bases; junction bases outside the gene matches: 7. The CDR3 length is 13 residues. Germline CDR1 is SGHNT and CDR2 is YYREEE (reference sequence). The chain's CDR3 is CASKGQVGETQYF. CDR3 DNA: TGTGCCAGCAAAGGACAGGTCGGGGAGACCCAGTACTTC. The full variable domain, its missing parts supplied by reference TRBV5-4 and TRBJ2-5, is ETGVTQSPTHLIKTRGQQVTLRCSSQSGHNTVSWYQQALGQGPQFIFQYYREEENGRGNFPPRFSGLQFPNYSSELNVNALELDDSALYLCASKGQVGETQYFGPGTRLLVL.

This clonotype was found a few times. The V and J genes are TRBV29-1 and TRBJ2-5; 8 bases line up with TRBD1. Trimming at V came to 2 bases and at J to 5 bases, leaving 4 bases not matched to a gene. The CDR3 sequence is 13 residues long. CDR1 SQVTM and CDR2 ANQGSEA come from the germline V gene. For the CDR3, the DNA is TGCAGCGTTGAACAGGGGGCTTGGGAGACCCAGTACTTC. Translated, it gives CSVEQGAWETQYF.

This clonotype was seen repeatedly, ten times or more. CDR3 nucleotides: TGTGCCAGTAGTATGACCAAGTCCGGAATCGTATACGAGCAGTACTTC. This codes for CASSMTKSGIVYEQYF. The rearrangement uses TRBV19 and TRBJ2-7; no firm D call. The CDR3 is 16 amino acids. Deletions cut 3 bases from V and 4 bases from J, with 19 bases between. Germline CDR1 and CDR2: LNHDA and SQIVND (reference sequence).

The rearrangement joins TRBV24-1 to TRBJ2-3, with 10 bases lining up with TRBD2. There are 16 residues in the CDR3. V dropped 0 bases and J dropped 3; count of bases not matched to a gene: 2. CDR1 is KGHDR and CDR2 is SFDVKD in the germline V gene. The CDR3, as DNA: TGTGCCACCAGTGATTTGGCTAGCGGGAGTACAGATACGCAGTATTTT. It yields the protein CATSDLASGSTDTQYF.

This clonotype has at least ten counts. The J gene is TRBJ1-5, the V gene TRBV6-1; D might be TRBD1 (5 bases). The CDR3 extends over 18 amino acids. Trimming left V 4 bases short and J 0 bases short, with 19 bases between. Germline V gene data show CDR1 as MNHNS and CDR2 as SASEGT. The CDR3 sequence is CASSARGPWASSNQPQHF. As DNA, the CDR3 is TGTGCCAGCAGTGCAAGGGGTCCCTGGGCCTCTAGCAATCAGCCCCAGCATTTT.

In its sample, this clonotype was seen many times. The DNA of the CDR3 is TGTGCCAGCAGCTTAGAAGCTGGTTCACCCCTCCACTTT. Amino acid sequence: CASSLEAGSPLHF. V usage is TRBV7-9 and J usage is TRBJ1-6; unclear D gene. The CDR3 spans 13 residues. In germline, CDR1 is SEHNR, CDR2 FQNEAQ (reference sequence). The V end lost 1 base, the J end lost 9 bases, and 7 bases lay between the germline ends.

The sample holds a few counts of this clonotype. This may stem from a read error, because a much larger clone lies one nucleotide away. This chain uses TRBV30 with TRBJ2-3; D is unresolved. From germline, CDR1 is GTSNPN and CDR2 SVGIG (reference sequence). V gave up 2 bases and J gave up 0 bases, with 3 bases separating them. There are 12 residues in the CDR3. In DNA form, the CDR3 reads TGTGCCTGGAGTCCCAGCACAGATACGCAGTATTTT. Amino acid sequence: CAWSPSTDTQYF. Together with reference TRBV30 and TRBJ2-3, the CDR3 gives the full variable domain: SQTIHQWPATLVQPVGSPLSLECTVEGTSNPNLYWYRQAAGRGLQLLFYSVGIGQISSEVPQNLSASRPQDRQFILSSKKLLLSDSGFYLCAWSPSTDTQYFGPGTRLTVL.

The table lists this clonotype with many counts. The chain employs TRBV12-3 or TRBV12-4 and TRBJ1-1; the D is unclear. The CDR3 has 13 residues. The V gene lost 5 bases and the J gene lost 4 bases, with 11 bases spanning the gap. CDR3 region: CASSAREGTEAFF. CDR3 DNA: TGTGCCAGCAGTGCCCGGGAGGGCACTGAAGCTTTCTTT.

The V gene is TRBV11-3, the J gene TRBJ2-7; a weak D match, TRBD2 (6 bases). V shed 3 bases and J shed 4 bases, with 13 bases lying between them. This CDR3 region has 14 residues. Germline CDR1 is SGHNT and CDR2 is YENEEA. CDR3: CASSFRGLGYEQYF. The CDR3 nucleotides read TGTGCCAGCAGCTTTAGGGGACTGGGATACGAGCAGTACTTC. Variable domain in full (rest from reference TRBV11-3 and TRBJ2-7): EAGVVQSPRYKIIEKKQPVAFWCNPISGHNTLYWYLQNLGQGPELLIRYENEEAVDDSQLPKDRFSAERLKGVDSTLKIQPAELGDSAVYLCASSFRGLGYEQYFGPGTRLTVT.